This entry lists 7 T cell receptor beta chains sequenced from one sample in a study of cytomegalovirus exposure and HLA in healthy donors. The PCR employed 60 Vbeta primers together with 13 Jbeta primers. Libraries were prepared by immunoSEQ multiplex PCR; TCRdb keeps only in-frame clonotypes and omits some of them. In the table there are fewer than 45,000 clones, 60% to 75% of which are singletons. The sequenced sample was PBMCs. The receptors shown here come from a man aged 35-49 years in good health and CMV-seronegative.

V usage is TRBV5-4 and J usage is TRBJ2-7, with a weak D call TRBD1 (6 bases). V was shortened by 4 bases and J by 6 bases, with 14 bases between the two germline ends. Germline V lookup: CDR1 SGHNT, CDR2 YYREEE (reference sequence). The CDR3 is 13 residues long. The CDR3: CASSGDTRGEQYF. Written as DNA, the CDR3 is TGTGCCAGCAGCGGGGACACCCGGGGCGAGCAGTACTTC.

The chain uses TRBV4-1 and TRBJ2-3, with D unclear. Trimming removed 2 bases at V and 6 bases at J, with 12 bases between. Germline CDR1 reads MGHRA; CDR2 reads YSYEKL. The CDR3 is made up of 14 amino acids. CDR3 residues: CASSQSRAPDTQYF. The CDR3 DNA is TGCGCCAGCAGCCAATCGCGTGCGCCTGATACGCAGTATTTT.

The chain carries TRBV6-1 and TRBJ1-1; the D gene is possibly TRBD1 (5 bases). The length of the CDR3 is 15 residues. V was cut by 7 bases and J by 1 base, with 16 bases left in between. CDR1 MNHNS and CDR2 SASEGT come from the germline V gene. CDR3 DNA sequence: TGTGCCAGCACAAGAGGGAGGGGAGGGAACACTGAAGCTTTCTTT. Its translation: CASTRGRGGNTEAFF.

This clone has more than one count but fewer than ten. V gene TRBV4-3 combines with J gene TRBJ2-7; D possibly corresponds to TRBD1 (6 bases). V was trimmed by 1 base and J by 1 base, leaving 11 bases between them. CDR3 length: 15 residues. The germline gives CDR1 LGHNA, CDR2 YSLEER. The CDR3 loop is CASSQAAQGSYEQYF. The DNA of the CDR3 is TGCGCCAGCAGCCAAGCGGCACAGGGATCCTACGAGCAGTACTTC.

J is TRBJ2-6 and V is TRBV4-3, with D hard to call. CDR1 and CDR2 (germline): LGHNA, YSLEER. The CDR3 is made up of 18 amino acids. V was clipped by 4 bases and J by 0 bases, with 16 bases between them. The CDR3 here is CASSRHTDVFSGANVLTF. As DNA, the CDR3 is TGCGCCAGCAGCCGCCATACAGACGTGTTCTCTGGGGCCAACGTCCTGACTTTC.

The rearrangement links TRBV7-2 to TRBJ2-7; 8 bases align to TRBD1. This CDR3 region has 16 residues. CDR1 is SGHTA and CDR2 is FQGNSA in the germline V gene. V trimming: 1 base; J trimming: 2 bases; junction bases outside the gene matches: 7. CDR3 DNA sequence: TGTGCCAGCAGCTTAGTATCGACAGGGGAGGCCTACGAGCAGTACTTC. Translated, it gives CASSLVSTGEAYEQYF.

The J gene is TRBJ2-3, the V gene TRBV27; 8 nucleotides match TRBD1. The J segment lost 5 bases and the V segment lost 1 base, leaving 5 bases of the junction unmatched. The CDR3 consists of 15 residues. CDR1 and CDR2 from the germline V gene are MNHEY and SMNVEV (reference sequence). CDR3 sequence (DNA): TGTGCCAGCAGTTTATACTCAGGGGGCGTAGATACGCAGTATTTT. Its translation is CASSLYSGGVDTQYF.